This section outlines one TCR beta chain sequence together with its context. The source of the sample is a study of blood T cell repertoires in COVID-19. About the research overall: The origin of the acute and convalescent COVID-19 samples was the United States, Italy and Spain. T cells, B-cell-depleted T cells, or PBMCs provided the cDNA or gDNA that served as material.

In the original processing: Cell counts per sample came from amplifying reference gene primers. Clones were sequenced by immunoSEQ multiplex PCR, and TCRdb holds only the in-frame ones, with some missing. D and trimming were read from the DNA, whereas the V and J calls and clone size are those reported in that table. This sample has about 180,000 clones, with about 91% found just once. This CDR3 is built from 15 residues. Trimming removed 6 bases from V and 0 bases from J, with 13 bases in between. CDR1 and CDR2 (germline): SGHRS, YFSETQ. This receptor was identified in a woman aged 25 to 39 with acute or convalescent COVID-19. The sequenced material came from peripheral blood. The V and J genes are TRBV5-1 and TRBJ1-3, with D possibly matching TRBD1 (5 bases). CDR3 nucleotides: TGCGCCAGCACCGACCTGACAGCCTCTGGAAACACCATATATTTT. Its translation: CASTDLTASGNTIYF.